The present TCR beta chain was sequenced within a study of shared clonotypes between healthy human individuals. Terminally differentiated effector memory CD45RA+ cells were left out of the naive CD8 fraction, which was CD45RO-negative and positively selected for CCR7. TCRdb keeps only in-frame clones here, not all; method: immunoSEQ multiplex PCR. The data show roughly 810,000 clones, with about 97% seen just once and about 0.21% held by the top ten. V shed 0 bases and J shed 0 bases, with 13 bases lying between them. CDR1 is SQVTM and CDR2 is ANQGSEA in the germline V gene. The CDR3 has 16 residues.

The sequenced sample was naive CD8+ T cells sorted from blood. This sequence originates from a man aged 30-40 years in good health. V gene TRBV29-1 combines with J gene TRBJ2-3; D unclear. CDR3 sequence: CSVEDPVVGSTDTQYF. In DNA form, the CDR3 reads TGCAGCGTTGAAGATCCTGTTGTGGGTAGCACAGATACGCAGTATTTT.